This TCR beta chain was captured by sequencing in a study of blood T cell repertoires in COVID-19. As originally analysed: Quantification of nucleated cells was approximated via reference gene primer amplification. The repertoire was sequenced with immunoSEQ multiplex PCR; TCRdb's copy has only in-frame clones and lacks some. From that table come the V and J calls and clone size; the DNA was used to work out D and trimming. The table has about 120,000 clones, just under 90% seen once. Germline assignment: CDR1 SGHRS and CDR2 YFSETQ. Deletions cut 0 bases from V and 4 bases from J, with 20 bases between. CDR3 size: 17 residues.

The V call is TRBV5-1, the J call TRBJ2-7; TRBD1 is a possible D gene (6 bases). The sample was peripheral blood. The receptor was isolated from a woman between 50 and 59 years old with acute or convalescent COVID-19. CDR3 coding DNA: TGCGCCAGCAGCTTGGTCTCAGGGGTAGGACAGTTTTACGAGCAGTACTTC. Translation gives CASSLVSGVGQFYEQYF.